Below, 2 T cell receptor beta chains from the same sample are listed, as sequenced in a study of blood T cell repertoires in COVID-19. The data were produced by immunoSEQ multiplex PCR, yet TCRdb's version contains in-frame clones alone and is incomplete. Here the sample spans 60,000 to 65,000 clones, 70% to 80% being singletons. Sequenced sample: peripheral blood. Every receptor here comes from a woman over 75 with acute or convalescent COVID-19.

The rearrangement joins TRBV9 to TRBJ1-1, with TRBD1 matching 8 bases. Germline V gene lookup returns CDR1 SGDLS and CDR2 YYNGEE. J was trimmed by 4 bases and V by 4 bases; bases with no gene match: 6. The CDR3 is 14 residues long. Here the CDR3 DNA reads TGTGCCAGCAGCACCGGACAGGGTGGCACTGAAGCTTTCTTT. It translates to CASSTGQGGTEAFF.

The chain links TRBV15 to TRBJ2-3, with 9 bases identical to TRBD2. This CDR3 region has 16 residues. The V gene's germline CDR1 is LNHNV and CDR2 YYDKDF (reference sequence). J lost 1 base, V lost 3 bases, and 5 bases had no gene match. Here the CDR3 reads CATSRVSGSGTDTQYF. For the CDR3, the DNA is TGTGCCACCAGCAGGGTTAGCGGGAGTGGCACAGATACGCAGTATTTT.